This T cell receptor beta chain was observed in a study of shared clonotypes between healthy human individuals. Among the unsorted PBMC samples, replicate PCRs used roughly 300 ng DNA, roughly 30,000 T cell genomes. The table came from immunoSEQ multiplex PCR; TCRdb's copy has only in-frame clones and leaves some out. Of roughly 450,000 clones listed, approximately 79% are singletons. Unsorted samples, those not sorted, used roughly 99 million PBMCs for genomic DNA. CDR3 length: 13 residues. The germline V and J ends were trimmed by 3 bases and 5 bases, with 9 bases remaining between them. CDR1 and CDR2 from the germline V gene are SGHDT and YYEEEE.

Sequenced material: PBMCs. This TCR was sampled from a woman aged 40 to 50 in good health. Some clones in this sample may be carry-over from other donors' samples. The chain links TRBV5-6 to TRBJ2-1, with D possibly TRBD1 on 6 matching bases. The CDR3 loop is CASSWGQDNEQFF. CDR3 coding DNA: TGTGCCAGCAGCTGGGGACAAGACAATGAGCAGTTCTTC. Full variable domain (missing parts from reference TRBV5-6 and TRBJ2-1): DAGVTQSPTHLIKTRGQQVTLRCSPKSGHDTVSWYQQALGQGPQFIFQYYEEEERQRGNFPDRFSGHQFPNYSSELNVNALLLGDSALYLCASSWGQDNEQFFGPGTRLTVL.